This note documents a single T cell receptor (beta chain) sequence. Profiled with immunoSEQ multiplex PCR; TCRdb holds only in-frame clones, not every one. The sample shows about 64,000 clones, over 65% of them seen only once. With 5 bases clipped from V and 3 bases from J, the junction kept 4 bases outside the gene matches. CDR3 length equals 14 residues. The germline V gene encodes CDR1 LGHNA and CDR2 YNFKEQ. These data belong to a study of blood T cell repertoires in COVID-19. The genes are TRBV4-2 and TRBJ2-5; 9 bases line up with TRBD1. The receptor comes from a man in his fifties or sixties with COVID-19, enrolled during active disease. The sample comprised peripheral blood. This CDR3 reads CASSRTGAEETQYF. The CDR3 nucleotides read TGTGCCAGCAGCAGGACAGGGGCGGAAGAGACCCAGTACTTC.